A single sample gave rise to the 25 T cell receptor beta chains below, sequenced in a study of OX40 agonist ivuxolimab in advanced cancers. Measured with immunoSEQ multiplex PCR; TCRdb has only the in-frame clones, and not every one. This sample has about 70,000 clones, with roughly 88% found just once. Specimen: CD4+ or CD8+ T cells sorted from blood, collected in a trial of the OX40 agonist ivuxolimab. Receptors were obtained from an adult with an advanced solid tumor such as melanoma, head and neck, liver or kidney cancer.

V and J are TRBV2 and TRBJ1-5; perhaps TRBD1 as D (6 bases). Trimming stripped 6 bases from V and 6 bases from J, with 15 bases between. This CDR3 has 14 residues. The germline CDR1 and CDR2 sequences are SNHLY and FYNNEI. Here the CDR3 reads CASSDRQASQPQHF. The CDR3 DNA follows: TGTGCCAGCAGCGACCGACAGGCTAGTCAGCCCCAGCATTTT.

The V gene is TRBV2, the J gene TRBJ1-2; D ambiguous. This CDR3 contains 14 residues. In germline, CDR1 is SNHLY, CDR2 FYNNEI. Trimming shortened V by 2 bases and J by 0 bases, and 7 bases separated the two germline ends. CDR3 in DNA: TGTGCCAGCAGTGAATGGGAAGCTAACTATGGCTACACCTTC. It specifies CASSEWEANYGYTF.

This chain connects TRBV5-1 to TRBJ2-7; D gene ambiguous. Germline assignment: CDR1 SGHRS and CDR2 YFSETQ. The V end lost 0 bases, the J end lost 3 bases, and 7 bases lay between the germline ends. The CDR3 covers 13 residues. The CDR3: CASSLGTRYEQYF. The CDR3 DNA sequence: TGCGCCAGCAGCTTGGGGACCCGCTACGAGCAGTACTTC.

Points on this clone: Other nucleotide sequences from this sample produce the same CDR3. This chain uses TRBV9 with TRBJ1-5; no firm D call. V lost 2 bases to trimming and J lost 6 bases, with 9 bases between them. Per the germline V gene, CDR1 is SGDLS and CDR2 is YYNGEE. This CDR3 is built from 13 residues. The CDR3 coding sequence is TGTGCCAGCAGCGTGGGGATCACTCAGCCCCAGCATTTT. It specifies CASSVGITQPQHF.

The rearrangement links TRBV5-5 to TRBJ1-2; D may be TRBD1 (5 bases). V lost 2 bases and J 3 bases, leaving 20 bases between the germline ends. Germline values: CDR1 SGHKS, CDR2 YYEKEE (reference sequence). The CDR3 contains 17 residues. CDR3 sequence (DNA): TGTGCCAGCAGCTTCGAGCCCCTGACGGGGGGATACTATGGCTACACCTTC. The encoded protein is CASSFEPLTGGYYGYTF.

This clone was found once. The chain is built from TRBV27 and TRBJ2-5; perhaps TRBD1 as D (5 bases). Trimming stripped 2 bases from V and 5 bases from J, with 12 bases between. The CDR3 is made up of 14 amino acids. Per germline, CDR1 MNHEY and CDR2 SMNVEV (reference sequence). CDR3 sequence (DNA): TGTGCCAGCAGTTTAAGGGCAGGGCGGGAGACCCAGTACTTC. It is translated as CASSLRAGRETQYF.

This sequence joins TRBV18 and TRBJ1-5; D not certain. The CDR3 contains 14 residues. V lost 6 bases and J lost 5, with 14 bases in between. CDR1 and CDR2 (germline): KGHSH, LQKENI. Written as DNA, the CDR3 is TGTGCCAGCTCCCCGTCGGACGGGTATCAGCCCCAGCATTTT. The encoded protein is CASSPSDGYQPQHF.

J is TRBJ1-1 and V is TRBV28, with D possibly being TRBD1 (6 bases). The germline V and J ends were trimmed by 3 bases and 11 bases, with 13 bases remaining between them. The CDR3 contains 12 residues. CDR1 and CDR2 from the germline V gene are MDHEN and SYDVKM. This chain's CDR3 is CASSFRQEGAFF. The CDR3 DNA is TGTGCCAGCAGTTTCCGACAGGAGGGGGCTTTCTTT.

The chain joins TRBV7-3 to TRBJ1-1; TRBD1 might be the D (6 bases). The V end was cut by 8 bases, the J end by 5 bases, with 15 bases between. This CDR3 is 13 amino acids long. The germline V gene encodes CDR1 SGHTA and CDR2 FQGTGA. The CDR3 bases are TGTGCCAGCGCGTGGGGGGCTTGGACTGAAGCTTTCTTT. Protein sequence: CASAWGAWTEAFF.

This chain connects TRBV5-4 to TRBJ2-3; 8 nucleotides agree with TRBD1. CDR1 SGHNT and CDR2 YYREEE come from the germline V gene (reference sequence). Trimming cost V 3 bases and J 0 bases; bases outside gene matches: 3. The CDR3 is 15 residues long. CDR3: CASSSDRGSTDTQYF. The DNA of the CDR3 is TGTGCCAGCAGCTCCGACAGGGGTAGCACAGATACGCAGTATTTT.

This clone was detected only once. The genes are TRBV6-6 and TRBJ1-4, with D hard to call. Germline CDR1 and CDR2: MNHNY and SVGAGI (reference sequence). This CDR3 region has 14 residues. Between the trimmed V and J ends, which lost 2 bases and 0 bases, there was a span of 4 bases. CDR3 amino acids: CASSYRTTNEKLFF. In DNA form, the CDR3 reads TGTGCCAGCAGTTACCGGACAACTAATGAAAAACTGTTTTTT.

The V call is TRBV5-8, the J call TRBJ1-5; 7 bases are a match to TRBD1. This CDR3 contains 16 residues. The V gene's germline CDR1 is SGHTS and CDR2 YDEGEE. The junction had 12 bases not matched to a gene; V was cut back by 6 bases and J by 3 bases. CDR3 region: CASTPGWDSSNQPQHF. The CDR3 bases are TGTGCCAGCACTCCAGGATGGGACAGCTCCAATCAGCCCCAGCATTTT.

V usage is TRBV7-2 and J usage is TRBJ2-3, with D perhaps matching TRBD1 (5 bases). Trimming shortened V by 1 base and J by 2 bases, and 7 bases separated the two germline ends. The germline CDR1 and CDR2 sequences are SGHTA and FQGNSA. This CDR3 spans 14 amino acids. The CDR3 reads CASSLGGATDTQYF. The CDR3, as DNA: TGTGCCAGCAGCTTAGGTGGGGCCACAGATACGCAGTATTTT. The full variable domain, with the rest looked up from reference TRBV7-2 and TRBJ2-3, is GAGVSQSPSNKVTEKGKDVELRCDPISGHTALYWYRQSLGQGLEFLIYFQGNSAPDKSGLPSDRFSAERTGGSVSTLTIQRTQQEDSAVYLCASSLGGATDTQYFGPGTRLTVL.

V usage is TRBV2 and J usage is TRBJ2-5; D not resolved. CDR3 size: 14 residues. Trimming cost V 4 bases and J 1 base, with 10 bases left between them. CDR1 and CDR2 from the germline V gene are SNHLY and FYNNEI. Here the CDR3 reads CASSVGSVQETQYF. DNA for the CDR3: TGTGCCAGCAGTGTAGGAAGCGTCCAAGAGACCCAGTACTTC.

The gene calls are TRBV15 and TRBJ2-7; D is possibly TRBD1 (5 bases). The V gene lost 0 bases and the J gene lost 0 bases, with 9 bases spanning the gap. Germline V gene lookup returns CDR1 LNHNV and CDR2 YYDKDF (reference sequence). This CDR3 comprises 15 residues. CDR3 protein: CATSRDRGYSYEQYF. CDR3 bases: TGTGCCACCAGCAGAGATAGGGGTTACTCCTACGAGCAGTACTTC.

This rearrangement joins TRBV7-9 to TRBJ2-1; tentatively, D is TRBD1 (5 bases). The germline V gene has CDR1 SEHNR and CDR2 FQNEAQ (reference sequence). The CDR3 extends over 11 amino acids. V was clipped by 3 bases and J by 9 bases, with 6 bases between them. The chain's CDR3 is CASSLQGEQFF. DNA of the CDR3: TGTGCCAGCAGCTTGCAGGGTGAGCAGTTCTTC.

This chain connects TRBV12-5 to TRBJ2-1, with TRBD1 matching over 9 bases. Trimming at V came to 5 bases and at J to 5 bases, leaving 13 bases not matched to a gene. CDR3 length: 17 residues. Per the germline V gene, CDR1 is LGHNT and CDR2 is FRNRAP. The CDR3 sequence is CASGGRTGVLFNNEQFF. The DNA of the CDR3 is TGTGCTAGTGGTGGTAGGACAGGGGTTTTGTTTAACAATGAGCAGTTCTTC.

J is TRBJ2-3 and V is TRBV18; 9 positions match TRBD1. The CDR3 loop spans 15 amino acids. J was trimmed by 3 bases and V by 2 bases; bases with no gene match: 3. Germline assignment: CDR1 KGHSH and CDR2 LQKENI. Here the CDR3 DNA reads TGTGCCAGCTCACCAAGGGACAGGGTTACAGATACGCAGTATTTT. This gives the protein CASSPRDRVTDTQYF.

This clone was detected once. The gene calls are TRBV7-2 and TRBJ1-1; D is uncertain. Germline V lookup: CDR1 SGHTA, CDR2 FQGNSA. Trimming removed 3 bases from V and 1 base from J, with 3 bases in between. The CDR3 contains 12 residues. CDR3 DNA: TGTGCCAGCAGCTTCAGGAACACTGAAGCTTTCTTT. Protein product: CASSFRNTEAFF.

The chain carries TRBV10-1 and TRBJ2-3, with D unresolved. Germline V lookup: CDR1 WNHNN, CDR2 SYGVQD (reference sequence). The CDR3 covers 18 residues. Trimming cost V 7 bases and J 4 bases, with 27 bases left between them. CDR3 nucleotides: TGCGCCAGCATTCCTCTCAGTACAAGTACAAGGTGCCCAGATACGCAGTATTTT. It codes for CASIPLSTSTRCPDTQYF.

The V call is TRBV4-3, the J call TRBJ2-7; D not resolved. Germline V lookup: CDR1 LGHNA, CDR2 YSLEER. The CDR3 totals 13 residues. The germline V and J ends were trimmed by 1 base and 4 bases, with 8 bases remaining between them. In nucleotides, the CDR3 is TGCGCCAGCAGCCAAGTATTTGGATACGAGCAGTACTTC. Protein sequence: CASSQVFGYEQYF.

This clone was detected only a few times. The chain links TRBV6-5 to TRBJ1-2; D remains ambiguous. V lost 5 bases to trimming and J lost 8 bases, with 12 bases between them. The CDR3 runs to 12 residues. Germline CDR1 MNHEY, CDR2 SVGAGI. The DNA for the CDR3 is TGTGCCAGCAGTCCTCCGCTTGGAGGCTACACCTTC. Its protein is CASSPPLGGYTF.

The table lists this clone with a count of one. V usage is TRBV10-3 and J usage is TRBJ1-1; D is undetermined. CDR1 and CDR2 from the germline V gene are ENHRY and SYGVKD. The CDR3 spans 14 residues. The V gene lost 6 bases and the J gene lost 3 bases, with 14 bases spanning the gap. CDR3 sequence (DNA): TGTGCCATCAGCCTAGATTTCACCGACACTGAAGCTTTCTTT. Amino acid sequence: CAISLDFTDTEAFF.

This clone was seen only once. The chain couples TRBV28 to TRBJ1-1, with 7 nucleotides matching TRBD1. The J segment lost 4 bases and the V segment lost 5 bases, leaving 10 bases of the junction unmatched. Looked up from germline, CDR1 is MDHEN and CDR2 is SYDVKM. The CDR3 has 15 amino acids. The chain's CDR3 is CASSPRLQGTTEAFF. The CDR3 DNA is TGTGCCAGCAGTCCTCGCCTACAGGGGACCACTGAAGCTTTCTTT. Filled out from reference TRBV28 and TRBJ1-1, the complete variable domain reads DVKVTQSSRYLVKRTGEKVFLECVQDMDHENMFWYRQDPGLGLRLIYFSYDVKMKEKGDIPEGYSVSREKKERFSLILESASTNQTSMYLCASSPRLQGTTEAFFGQGTRLTVV.

The V gene is TRBV18, the J gene TRBJ2-5; tentative D call: TRBD1 (6 bases). The germline gives CDR1 KGHSH, CDR2 LQKENI. CDR3 length: 15 residues. Trimming shortened V by 4 bases and J by 2 bases, and 14 bases separated the two germline ends. This chain's CDR3 is CASSRPQGSQETQYF. The CDR3 DNA sequence: TGTGCCAGCTCACGACCACAGGGCAGTCAAGAGACCCAGTACTTC.